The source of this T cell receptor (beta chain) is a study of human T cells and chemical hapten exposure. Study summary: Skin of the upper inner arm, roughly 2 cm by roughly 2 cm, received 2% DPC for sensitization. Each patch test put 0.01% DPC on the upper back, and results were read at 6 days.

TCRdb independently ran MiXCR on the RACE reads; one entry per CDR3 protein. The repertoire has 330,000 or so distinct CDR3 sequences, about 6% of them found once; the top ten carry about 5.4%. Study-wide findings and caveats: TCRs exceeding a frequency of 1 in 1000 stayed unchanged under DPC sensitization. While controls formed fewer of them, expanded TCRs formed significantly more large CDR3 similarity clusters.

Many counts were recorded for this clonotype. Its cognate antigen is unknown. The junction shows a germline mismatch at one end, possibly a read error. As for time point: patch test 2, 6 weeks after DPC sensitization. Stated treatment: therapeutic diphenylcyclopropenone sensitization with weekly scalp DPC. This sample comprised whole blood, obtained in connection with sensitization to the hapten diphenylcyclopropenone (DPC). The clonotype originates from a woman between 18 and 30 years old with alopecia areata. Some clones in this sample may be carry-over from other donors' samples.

The CDR3 nucleotides read TGCGCCAGCAGCTTGGGAACAGGGACAAATCAGCCCCAGCATTTT. Protein sequence: CASSLGTGTNQPQHF. The chain employs TRBV7-9 and TRBJ1-5; tentatively, D is TRBD1 (6 bases). The CDR3 is made up of 15 amino acids. From germline, CDR1 is SEHNR and CDR2 FQNEAQ (reference sequence).